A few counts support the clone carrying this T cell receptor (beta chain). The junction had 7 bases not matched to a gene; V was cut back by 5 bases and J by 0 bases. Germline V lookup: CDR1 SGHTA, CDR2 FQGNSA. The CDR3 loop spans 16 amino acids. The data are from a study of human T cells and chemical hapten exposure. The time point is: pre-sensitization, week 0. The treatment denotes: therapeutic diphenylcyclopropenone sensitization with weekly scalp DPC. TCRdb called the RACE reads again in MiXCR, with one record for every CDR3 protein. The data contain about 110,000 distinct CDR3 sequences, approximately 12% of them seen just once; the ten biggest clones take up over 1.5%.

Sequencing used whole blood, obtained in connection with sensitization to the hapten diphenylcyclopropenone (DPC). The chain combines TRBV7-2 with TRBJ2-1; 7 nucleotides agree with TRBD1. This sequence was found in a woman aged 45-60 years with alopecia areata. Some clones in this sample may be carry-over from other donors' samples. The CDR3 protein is CASSRAGTASYNEQFF. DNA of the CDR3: TGTGCCAGCAGCCGAGCCGGGACAGCCTCCTACAATGAGCAGTTCTTC.